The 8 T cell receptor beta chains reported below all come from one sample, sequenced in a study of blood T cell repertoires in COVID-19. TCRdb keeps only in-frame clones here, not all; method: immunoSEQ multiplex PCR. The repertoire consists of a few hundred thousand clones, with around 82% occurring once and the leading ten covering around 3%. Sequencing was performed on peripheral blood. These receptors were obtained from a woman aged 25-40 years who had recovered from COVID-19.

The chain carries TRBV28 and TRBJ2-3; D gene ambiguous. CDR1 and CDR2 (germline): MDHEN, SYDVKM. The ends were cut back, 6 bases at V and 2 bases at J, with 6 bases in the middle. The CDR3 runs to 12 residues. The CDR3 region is CASRPDTDTQYF. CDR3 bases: TGTGCCAGCAGACCAGACACAGATACGCAGTATTTT.

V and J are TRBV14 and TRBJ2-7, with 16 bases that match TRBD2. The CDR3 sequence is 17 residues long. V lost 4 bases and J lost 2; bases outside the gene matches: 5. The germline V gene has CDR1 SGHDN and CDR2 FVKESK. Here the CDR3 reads CASSPWGTSGRAYEQYF. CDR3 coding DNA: TGTGCCAGCAGCCCATGGGGGACTAGCGGGAGGGCCTACGAGCAGTACTTC.

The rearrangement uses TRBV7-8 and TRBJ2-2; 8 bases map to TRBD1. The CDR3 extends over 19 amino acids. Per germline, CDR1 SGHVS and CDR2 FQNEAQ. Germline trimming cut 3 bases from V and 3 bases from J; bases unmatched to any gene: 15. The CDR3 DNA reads TGTGCCAGCAGCTTCTCACAGGGACAGGCCGTGAGCTACACCGGGGAGCTGTTTTTT. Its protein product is CASSFSQGQAVSYTGELFF.

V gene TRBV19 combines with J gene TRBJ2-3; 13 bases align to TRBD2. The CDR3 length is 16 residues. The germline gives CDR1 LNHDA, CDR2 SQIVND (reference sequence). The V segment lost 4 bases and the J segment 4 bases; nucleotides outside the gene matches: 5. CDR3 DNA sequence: TGTGCCAGTAGTACAAGGACTAGCGGGAGTTCAGATACGCAGTATTTT. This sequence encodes CASSTRTSGSSDTQYF.

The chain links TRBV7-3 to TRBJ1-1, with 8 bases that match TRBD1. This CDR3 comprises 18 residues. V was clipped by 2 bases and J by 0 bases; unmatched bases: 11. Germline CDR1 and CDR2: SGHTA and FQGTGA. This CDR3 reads CASSLSADRASMNTEAFF. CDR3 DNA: TGTGCCAGCAGCTTATCAGCGGACAGGGCCTCGATGAACACTGAAGCTTTCTTT.

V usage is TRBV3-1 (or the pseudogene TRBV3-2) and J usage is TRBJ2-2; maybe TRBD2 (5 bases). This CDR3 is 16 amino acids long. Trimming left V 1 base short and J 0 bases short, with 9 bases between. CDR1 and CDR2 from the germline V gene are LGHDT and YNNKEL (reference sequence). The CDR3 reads CASSQGGKANTGELFF. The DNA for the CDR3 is TGTGCCAGCAGCCAAGGAGGGAAAGCGAACACCGGGGAGCTGTTTTTT.

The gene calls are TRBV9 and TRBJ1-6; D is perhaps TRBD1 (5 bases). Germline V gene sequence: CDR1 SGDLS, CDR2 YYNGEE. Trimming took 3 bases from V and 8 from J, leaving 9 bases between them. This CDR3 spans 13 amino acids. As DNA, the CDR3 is TGTGCCAGCAGCGGGCAGGGATATTCACCCCTCCACTTT. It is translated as CASSGQGYSPLHF.

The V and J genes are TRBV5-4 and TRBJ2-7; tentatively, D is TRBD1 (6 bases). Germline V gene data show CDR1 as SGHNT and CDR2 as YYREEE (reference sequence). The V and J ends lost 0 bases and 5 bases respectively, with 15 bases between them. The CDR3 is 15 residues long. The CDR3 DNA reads TGTGCCAGCAGCTTGGACAGGGCGATCCCCCACGAGCAGTACTTC. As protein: CASSLDRAIPHEQYF.